Each of the 2 T cell receptor beta chains below was sequenced from the same sample in a study of blood T cell repertoires in COVID-19 (dated by TCRdb to about 2020). Preparation of the library involved the immunoSEQ multiplex PCR assay. Drawn from immuneACCESS, this table holds only the in-frame rearrangements with V and J called that TCRdb kept. Clones are partly lost; checked studies trace under half to an unresolved V gene and leave the rest unexplained. In this sample the table shows 45,000 to 50,000 clones, 60% to 80% of which occur a single time. The ten largest clones represent around 19% of the sample. Sequencing was carried out using peripheral blood. These TCRs come from a human donor with active or convalescent COVID-19. The donor label of this sample is uncertain.

The rearrangement uses TRBV25-1 and TRBJ1-1; no reliable D call. Germline CDR1 and CDR2: MGHDK and SYGVNS. The CDR3 covers 15 residues. V shed 1 base and J shed 5 bases, with 14 bases lying between them. The CDR3 nucleotides read TGTGCCAGCAGTGAATTTTTCCAGAGGCGGACTGAAGCTTTCTTT. This gives the protein CASSEFFQRRTEAFF.

This rearrangement joins TRBV3-1 (or the pseudogene TRBV3-2) to TRBJ2-3; TRBD2 agrees at 9 bases. This CDR3 has 16 amino acids. Germline CDR1 LGHDT, CDR2 YNNKEL (reference sequence). The junction had 5 bases not matched to a gene; V was cut back by 4 bases and J by 0 bases. CDR3 bases: TGTGCCAGCAGCCCCAGCGGGAGGTCTAGCACAGATACGCAGTATTTT. It specifies CASSPSGRSSTDTQYF.